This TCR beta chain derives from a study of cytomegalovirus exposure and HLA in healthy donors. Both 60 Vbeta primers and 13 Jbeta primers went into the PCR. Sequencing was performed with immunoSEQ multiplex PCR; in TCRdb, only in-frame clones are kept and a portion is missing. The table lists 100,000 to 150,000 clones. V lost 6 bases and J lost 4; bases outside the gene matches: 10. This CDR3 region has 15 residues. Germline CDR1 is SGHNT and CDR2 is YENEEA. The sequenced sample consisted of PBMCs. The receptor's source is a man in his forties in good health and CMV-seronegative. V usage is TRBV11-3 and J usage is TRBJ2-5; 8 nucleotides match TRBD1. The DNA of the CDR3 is TGTGCCAGCAGACGCACGACAGGGGTTGGAGAGACCCAGTACTTC. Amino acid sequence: CASRRTTGVGETQYF.